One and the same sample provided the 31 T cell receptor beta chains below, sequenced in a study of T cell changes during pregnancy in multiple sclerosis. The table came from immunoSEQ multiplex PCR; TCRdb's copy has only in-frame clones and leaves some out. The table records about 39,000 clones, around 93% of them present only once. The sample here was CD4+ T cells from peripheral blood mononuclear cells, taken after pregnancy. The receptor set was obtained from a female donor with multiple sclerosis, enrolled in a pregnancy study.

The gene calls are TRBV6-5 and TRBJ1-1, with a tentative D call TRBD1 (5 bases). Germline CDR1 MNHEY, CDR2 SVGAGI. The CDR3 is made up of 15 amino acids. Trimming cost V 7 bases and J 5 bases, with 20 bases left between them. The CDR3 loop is CASTPFGQGETEAFF. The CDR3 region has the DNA TGTGCCAGCACCCCTTTCGGACAAGGGGAAACTGAAGCTTTCTTT.

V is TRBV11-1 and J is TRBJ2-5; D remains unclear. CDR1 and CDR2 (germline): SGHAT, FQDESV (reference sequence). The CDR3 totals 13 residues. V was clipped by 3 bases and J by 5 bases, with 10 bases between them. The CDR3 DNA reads TGTGCCAGCAGCTTCTCGGAGAAGGAGACCCAGTACTTC. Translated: CASSFSEKETQYF.

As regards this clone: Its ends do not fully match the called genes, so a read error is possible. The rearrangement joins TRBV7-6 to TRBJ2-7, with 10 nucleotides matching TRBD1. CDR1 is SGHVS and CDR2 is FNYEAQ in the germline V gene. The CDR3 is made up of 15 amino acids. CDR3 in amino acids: CASSLGQGGPYEQYF. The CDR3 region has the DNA TGTGCCAGCAGTTTAGGACAGGGGGGACCCTACGAGCAGTACTTC.

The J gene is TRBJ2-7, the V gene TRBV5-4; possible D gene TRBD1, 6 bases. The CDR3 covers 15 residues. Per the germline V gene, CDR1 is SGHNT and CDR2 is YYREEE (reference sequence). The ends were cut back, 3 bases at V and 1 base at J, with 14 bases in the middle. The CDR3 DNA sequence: TGTGCCAGCAGCTCCCGTGGCAGGGGATCCTACGAGCAGTACTTC. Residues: CASSSRGRGSYEQYF.

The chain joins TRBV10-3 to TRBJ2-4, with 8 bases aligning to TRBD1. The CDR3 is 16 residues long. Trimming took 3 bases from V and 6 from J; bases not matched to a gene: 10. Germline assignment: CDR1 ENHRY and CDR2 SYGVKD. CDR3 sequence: CAISDLQGARANIQYF. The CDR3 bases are TGTGCCATCAGTGACCTTCAGGGGGCGCGAGCAAACATTCAGTACTTC.

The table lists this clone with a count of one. The chain's CDR3 is CASSLTQGVNSPLHF. The CDR3 DNA reads as TGTGCCAGCAGCCTAACGCAGGGTGTAAATTCACCCCTCCACTTT. The rearrangement uses TRBV5-5 and TRBJ1-6, with D tentatively TRBD1 (5 bases). CDR3 length: 15 residues. The V end lost 4 bases, the J end lost 7 bases, and 15 bases lay between the germline ends. Per the germline V gene, CDR1 is SGHKS and CDR2 is YYEKEE (reference sequence).

Here the CDR3 DNA reads TGTGCCAGCAGCTTGGTCCTAGCGGGGACAGATACGCAGTATTTT. Protein product: CASSLVLAGTDTQYF. The V call is TRBV5-5, the J call TRBJ2-3; 9 nucleotides agree with TRBD2. The germline V gene encodes CDR1 SGHKS and CDR2 YYEKEE (reference sequence). The CDR3 is 15 amino acids. Losses at the gene ends were 0 bases for V and 3 bases for J; bases not matched to a gene: 2.

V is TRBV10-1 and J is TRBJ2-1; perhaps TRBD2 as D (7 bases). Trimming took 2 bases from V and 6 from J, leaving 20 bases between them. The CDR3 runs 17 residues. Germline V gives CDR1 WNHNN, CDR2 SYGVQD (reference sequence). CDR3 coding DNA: TGCGCCAGCAGTGAGGGTTTAGGGGGGGCTGAGCGCAATGAGCAGTTCTTC. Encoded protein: CASSEGLGGAERNEQFF.

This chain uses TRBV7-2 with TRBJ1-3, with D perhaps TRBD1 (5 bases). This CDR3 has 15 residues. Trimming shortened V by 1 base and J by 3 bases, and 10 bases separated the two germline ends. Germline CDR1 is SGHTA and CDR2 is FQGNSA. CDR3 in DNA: TGTGCCAGCAGCTTAGAGGGGTTGGTTGGAAACACCATATATTTT. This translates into CASSLEGLVGNTIYF. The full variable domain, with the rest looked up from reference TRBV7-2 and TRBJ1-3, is GAGVSQSPSNKVTEKGKDVELRCDPISGHTALYWYRQSLGQGLEFLIYFQGNSAPDKSGLPSDRFSAERTGGSVSTLTIQRTQQEDSAVYLCASSLEGLVGNTIYFGEGSWLTVV.

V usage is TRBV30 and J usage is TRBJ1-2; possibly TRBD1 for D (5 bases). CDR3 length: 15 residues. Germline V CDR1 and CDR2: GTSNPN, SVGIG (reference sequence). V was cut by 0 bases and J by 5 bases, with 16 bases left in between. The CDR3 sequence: CAWSVWGSTIYGYTF. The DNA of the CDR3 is TGTGCCTGGAGTGTTTGGGGCAGTACAATTTATGGCTACACCTTC.

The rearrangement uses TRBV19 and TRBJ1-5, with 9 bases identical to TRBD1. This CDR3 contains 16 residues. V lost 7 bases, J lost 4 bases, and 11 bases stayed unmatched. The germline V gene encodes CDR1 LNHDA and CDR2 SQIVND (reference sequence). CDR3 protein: CASMGRGGTGNQPQHF. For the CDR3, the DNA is TGTGCCAGTATGGGTAGAGGTGGGACAGGGAATCAGCCCCAGCATTTT.

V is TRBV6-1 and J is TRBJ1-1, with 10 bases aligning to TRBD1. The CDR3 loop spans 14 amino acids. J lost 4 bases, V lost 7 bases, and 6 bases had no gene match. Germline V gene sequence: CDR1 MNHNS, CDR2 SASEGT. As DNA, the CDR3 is TGTGCCAGCATTAGACAGGGGGCTGGCACTGAAGCTTTCTTT. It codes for CASIRQGAGTEAFF.

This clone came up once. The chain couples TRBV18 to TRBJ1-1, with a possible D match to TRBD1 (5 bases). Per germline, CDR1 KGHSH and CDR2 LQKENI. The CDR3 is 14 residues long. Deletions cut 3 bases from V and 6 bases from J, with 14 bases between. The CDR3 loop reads CASSPGGIWAEAFF. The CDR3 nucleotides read TGTGCCAGCTCACCGGGGGGAATTTGGGCTGAAGCTTTCTTT.

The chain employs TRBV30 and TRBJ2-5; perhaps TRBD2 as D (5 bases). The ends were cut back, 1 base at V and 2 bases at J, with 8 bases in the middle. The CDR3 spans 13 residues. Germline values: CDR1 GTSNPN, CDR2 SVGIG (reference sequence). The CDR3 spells CAWSGGLQETQYF. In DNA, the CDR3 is TGTGCCTGGAGTGGCGGGTTACAAGAGACCCAGTACTTC.

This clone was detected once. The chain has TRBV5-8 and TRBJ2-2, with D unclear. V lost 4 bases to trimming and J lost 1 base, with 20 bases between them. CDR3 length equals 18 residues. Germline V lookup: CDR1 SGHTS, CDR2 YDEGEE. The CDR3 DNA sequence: TGTGCCAGCAGCCCTGGCCACGCGACACCTGGGAACACCGGGGAGCTGTTTTTT. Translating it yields CASSPGHATPGNTGELFF.

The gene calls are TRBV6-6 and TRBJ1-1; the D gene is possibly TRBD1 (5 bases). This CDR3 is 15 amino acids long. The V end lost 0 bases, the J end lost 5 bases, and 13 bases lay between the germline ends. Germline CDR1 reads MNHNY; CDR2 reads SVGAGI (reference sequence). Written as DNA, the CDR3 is TGTGCCAGCAGTTACTCGATAGTAAAGGGGACTGAAGCTTTCTTT. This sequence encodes CASSYSIVKGTEAFF.

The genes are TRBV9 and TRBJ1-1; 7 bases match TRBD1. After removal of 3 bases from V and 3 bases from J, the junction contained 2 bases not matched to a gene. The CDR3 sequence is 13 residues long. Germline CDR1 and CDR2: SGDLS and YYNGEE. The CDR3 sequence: CASSATGDTEAFF. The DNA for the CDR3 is TGTGCCAGCAGCGCCACAGGGGACACTGAAGCTTTCTTT.

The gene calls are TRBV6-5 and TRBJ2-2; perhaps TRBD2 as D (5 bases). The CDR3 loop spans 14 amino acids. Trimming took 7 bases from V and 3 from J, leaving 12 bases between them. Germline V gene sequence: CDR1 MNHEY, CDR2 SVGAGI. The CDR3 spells CASTQGGHTGELFF. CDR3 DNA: TGTGCCAGCACCCAAGGAGGCCACACCGGGGAGCTGTTTTTT.

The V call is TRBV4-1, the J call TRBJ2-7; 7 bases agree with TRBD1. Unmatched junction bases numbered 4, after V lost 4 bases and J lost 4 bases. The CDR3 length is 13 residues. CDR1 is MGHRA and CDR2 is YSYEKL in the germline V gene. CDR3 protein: CASSLGTAYEQYF. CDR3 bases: TGCGCCAGCAGCCTTGGGACAGCATACGAGCAGTACTTC.

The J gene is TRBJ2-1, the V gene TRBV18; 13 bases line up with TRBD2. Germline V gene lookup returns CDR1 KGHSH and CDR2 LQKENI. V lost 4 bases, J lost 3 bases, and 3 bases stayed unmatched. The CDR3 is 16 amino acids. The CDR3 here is CASSRTSGGDYNEQFF. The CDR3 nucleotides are TGTGCCAGCTCACGGACTAGCGGGGGAGACTACAATGAGCAGTTCTTC.

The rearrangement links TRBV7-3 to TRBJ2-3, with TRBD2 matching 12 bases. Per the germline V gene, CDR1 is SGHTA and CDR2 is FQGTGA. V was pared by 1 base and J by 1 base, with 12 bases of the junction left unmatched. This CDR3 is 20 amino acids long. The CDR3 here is CASSLRARASGGGGTDTQYF. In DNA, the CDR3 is TGTGCCAGCAGCTTAAGGGCTCGGGCTAGCGGGGGGGGAGGCACAGATACGCAGTATTTT.

The CDR3 DNA is TGTGCCAGCAGTTACAAAGCGGGGGCAGATACGCAGTATTTT. Residues: CASSYKAGADTQYF. The rearrangement links TRBV6-6 to TRBJ2-3; 8 bases are shared with TRBD2. The CDR3 length is 14 residues. With V trimmed by 2 bases and J by 4 bases, 2 bases remained unmatched. CDR1 is MNHNY and CDR2 is SVGAGI in the germline V gene (reference sequence).

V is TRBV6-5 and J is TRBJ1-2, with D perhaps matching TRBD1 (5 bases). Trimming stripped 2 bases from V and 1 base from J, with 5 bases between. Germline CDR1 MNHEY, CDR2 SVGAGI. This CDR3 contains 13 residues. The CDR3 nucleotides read TGTGCCAGCAGTTACGACAGTAACTATGGCTACACCTTC. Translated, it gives CASSYDSNYGYTF.

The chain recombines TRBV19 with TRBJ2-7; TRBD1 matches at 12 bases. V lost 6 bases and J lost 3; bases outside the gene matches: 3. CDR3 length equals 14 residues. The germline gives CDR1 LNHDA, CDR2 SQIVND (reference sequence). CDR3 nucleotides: TGTGCCAGTAGGGGACAGGGGGCTGGCTACGAGCAGTACTTC. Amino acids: CASRGQGAGYEQYF. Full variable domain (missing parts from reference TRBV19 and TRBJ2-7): DGGITQSPKYLFRKEGQNVTLSCEQNLNHDAMYWYRQDPGQGLRLIYYSQIVNDFQKGDIAEGYSVSREKKESFPLTVTSAQKNPTAFYLCASRGQGAGYEQYFGPGTRLTVT.

The CDR3 DNA follows: TGTGCCAGCAGCGCTCCCGGGACAGGGTTCTATGGCTACACCTTC. Protein: CASSAPGTGFYGYTF. The V gene is TRBV5-4, the J gene TRBJ1-2, with 9 bases identical to TRBD1. The CDR3 extends over 15 amino acids. Germline V lookup: CDR1 SGHNT, CDR2 YYREEE (reference sequence). The J segment lost 4 bases and the V segment lost 4 bases, leaving 8 bases of the junction unmatched. Full variable domain (rest looked up from reference TRBV5-4 and TRBJ1-2): ETGVTQSPTHLIKTRGQQVTLRCSSQSGHNTVSWYQQALGQGPQFIFQYYREEENGRGNFPPRFSGLQFPNYSSELNVNALELDDSALYLCASSAPGTGFYGYTFGSGTRLTVV.

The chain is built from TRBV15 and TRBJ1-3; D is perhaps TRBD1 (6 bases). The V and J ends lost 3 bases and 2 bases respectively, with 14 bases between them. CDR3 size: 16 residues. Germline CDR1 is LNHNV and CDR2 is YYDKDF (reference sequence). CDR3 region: CATSRDPGTPGNTIYF. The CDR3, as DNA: TGTGCCACCAGCAGGGACCCCGGGACACCTGGAAACACCATATATTTT.

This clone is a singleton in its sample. In DNA, the CDR3 is TGCAGCGTTCCTAGCGGGGCGCGAGAGACCCAGTACTTC. Its protein product is CSVPSGARETQYF. This chain connects TRBV29-1 to TRBJ2-5, with TRBD2 matching 9 bases. With 5 bases clipped from V and 4 bases from J, the junction kept 5 bases outside the gene matches. CDR1 SQVTM and CDR2 ANQGSEA come from the germline V gene. The CDR3 spans 13 residues.

The CDR3 here is CASINAGDPMERYGYTF. In DNA, the CDR3 is TGTGCCAGCATTAATGCGGGGGACCCAATGGAACGATATGGCTACACCTTC. J is TRBJ1-2 and V is TRBV27; TRBD1 is a possible D gene (5 bases). From germline, CDR1 is MNHEY and CDR2 SMNVEV (reference sequence). Trimming took off 7 bases at V and 5 bases at J, with 26 bases between the two ends. The CDR3 runs to 17 residues.

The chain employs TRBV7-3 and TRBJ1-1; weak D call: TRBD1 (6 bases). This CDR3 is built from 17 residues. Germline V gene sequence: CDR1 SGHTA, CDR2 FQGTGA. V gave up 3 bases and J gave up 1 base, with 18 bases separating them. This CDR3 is CASSLGKGGRGNTEAFF. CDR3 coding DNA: TGTGCCAGCAGCTTGGGAAAAGGGGGAAGAGGGAACACTGAAGCTTTCTTT.

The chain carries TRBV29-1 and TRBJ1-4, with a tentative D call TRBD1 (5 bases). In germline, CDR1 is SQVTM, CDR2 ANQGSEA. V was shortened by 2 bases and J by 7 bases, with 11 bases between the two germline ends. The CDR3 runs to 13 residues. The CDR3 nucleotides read TGCAGCGTTGAAATTCGGGGGTTTGAAAAACTGTTTTTT. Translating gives CSVEIRGFEKLFF.

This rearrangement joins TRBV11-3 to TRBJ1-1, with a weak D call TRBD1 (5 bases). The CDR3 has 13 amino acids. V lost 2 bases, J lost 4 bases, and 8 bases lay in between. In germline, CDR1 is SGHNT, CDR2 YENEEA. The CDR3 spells CASSLRGGTEAFF. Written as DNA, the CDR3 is TGTGCCAGCAGCTTAAGGGGCGGCACTGAAGCTTTCTTT.